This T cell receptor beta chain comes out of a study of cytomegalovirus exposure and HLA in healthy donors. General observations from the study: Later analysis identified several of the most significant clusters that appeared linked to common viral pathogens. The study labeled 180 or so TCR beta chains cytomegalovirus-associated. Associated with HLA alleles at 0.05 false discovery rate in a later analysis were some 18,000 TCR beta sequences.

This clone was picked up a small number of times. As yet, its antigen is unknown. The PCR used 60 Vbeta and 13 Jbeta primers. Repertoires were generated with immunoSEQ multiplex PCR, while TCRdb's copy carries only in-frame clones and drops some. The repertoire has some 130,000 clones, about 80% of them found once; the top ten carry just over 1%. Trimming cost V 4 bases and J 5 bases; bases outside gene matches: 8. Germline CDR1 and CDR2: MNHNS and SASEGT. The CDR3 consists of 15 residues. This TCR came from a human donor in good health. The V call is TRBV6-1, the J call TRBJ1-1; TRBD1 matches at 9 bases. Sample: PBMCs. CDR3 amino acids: CASSVEQGALTEAFF. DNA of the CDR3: TGTGCCAGCAGTGTGGAACAGGGGGCGCTTACTGAAGCTTTCTTT.